The rows below give T cell receptor beta chains drawn from one sample of a study of control samples from healthy donors and cancer patients. Clones were read by immunoSEQ multiplex PCR, and TCRdb kept only the in-frame ones, dropping some. The profile shows 160,000 or so clones, about 93% of them singletons. Input material: blood. The receptors were sampled from a man aged 45 to 65 in good health. CDR3s include the opening cysteine and the closing phenylalanine or tryptophan. D genes are given only for firm matches. Clone size is not always given. Where it is, it says once, few, many or a class for expanded clones.

DNA: TGTGCCAGCAGTGAACGCGGGAATTCGGCCAATGAGCAGTTCTTC
CDR3: CASSERGNSANEQFF
V: TRBV2
D: NA
size: NA
J: TRBJ2-1

DNA: TGTGCCAGCAGACGTGAGATAACTTCCTATGGCTACACCTTC
CDR3: CASRREITSYGYTF
V: TRBV2
D: NA
size: NA
J: TRBJ1-2

DNA: TGTGCCAGCAGCTTAATCAGCGGGAGTTACTACGAGCAGTACTTC
CDR3: CASSLISGSYYEQYF
V: TRBV11-2
D: TRBD2
size: NA
J: TRBJ2-7

DNA: TGTGCCACCAAGACGTCGGGAAACACCATATATTTT
CDR3: CATKTSGNTIYF
V: TRBV25-1
D: NA
size: NA
J: TRBJ1-3

DNA: TGTGCCAGCAGTGAAGACCGGACAGGGCGTCAACCCTTCAAGCCCCAGCATTTT
CDR3: CASSEDRTGRQPFKPQHF
V: TRBV6-1
D: TRBD1
size: once
J: TRBJ1-5

DNA: TGTGCCAGCAGCTTAACTGACACCGGGTATTCCCTCCACTTT
CDR3: CASSLTDTGYSLHF
V: TRBV11-2
D: NA
size: NA
J: TRBJ1-6

DNA: TGTGCCAGCAGTTCCCCGGGACAGCCCTACGAGCAGTACTTC
CDR3: CASSSPGQPYEQYF
V: TRBV27
D: TRBD1
size: NA
J: TRBJ2-7

DNA: TGTGCCAGCAGCTGGGGACAGATGAACACTGAAGCTTTCTTT
CDR3: CASSWGQMNTEAFF
V: TRBV11-1
D: TRBD1
size: NA
J: TRBJ1-1

DNA: TGCGCCAGCAGCCTTGGACAGGTTTGGACCGGGGAGCTGTTTTTT
CDR3: CASSLGQVWTGELFF
V: TRBV5-1
D: TRBD1
size: NA
J: TRBJ2-2

DNA: TGTGCCAGAAGCTTAAGGAGGGCGACAGGGGCCTACGAGCAGTACTTC
CDR3: CARSLRRATGAYEQYF
V: TRBV7-5
D: NA
size: NA
J: TRBJ2-7

DNA: TGTGCCTGGGACAGAGGTCTAGCTTCGGGAAATGAAAAACTGTTTTTT
CDR3: CAWDRGLASGNEKLFF
V: TRBV30
D: NA
size: NA
J: TRBJ1-4

DNA: TGTGCCAGCAGCTTCCGGGGGGCCGTCGCCTACGAGCAGTACTTC
CDR3: CASSFRGAVAYEQYF
V: TRBV7-9
D: NA
size: NA
J: TRBJ2-7

DNA: TGTGCCAGCAGCGCACATAAGAGGACAGCCAACACTGAAGCTTTCTTT
CDR3: CASSAHKRTANTEAFF
V: TRBV6-2/TRBV6-3
D: NA
size: NA
J: TRBJ1-1

DNA: TGTGCCAGCGGGGTCAGGCAGGGGGCCCAGTACTTC
CDR3: CASGVRQGAQYF
V: TRBV6-5
D: TRBD1
size: NA
J: TRBJ2-5

DNA: TGTGCCAGCAGCTCAAACAGGGACCTCGTCAGGTACGAGCAGTACTTC
CDR3: CASSSNRDLVRYEQYF
V: TRBV11-2
D: NA
size: NA
J: TRBJ2-7

DNA: TGTGCCAGCAGCAGCTCCAGGACTAGTAACACCGGGGAGCTGTTTTTT
CDR3: CASSSSRTSNTGELFF
V: TRBV13
D: TRBD2
size: NA
J: TRBJ2-2

DNA: TGTGCCAGTAGTAGGACCGTCCTTAGCAATCAGCCCCAGCATTTT
CDR3: CASSRTVLSNQPQHF
V: TRBV19
D: NA
size: NA
J: TRBJ1-5

DNA: TGCGCCAGCAGCCCGGGACTACGCAGGAATGAGCAGTTCTTC
CDR3: CASSPGLRRNEQFF
V: TRBV5-1
D: TRBD2
size: NA
J: TRBJ2-1

DNA: TGTGCCAGCAGCCTCACAGAAAAACTGTTTTTT
CDR3: CASSLTEKLFF
V: TRBV28
D: NA
size: NA
J: TRBJ1-4

DNA: TGTGCCAGTAGTATAGATCCCGATGCAAAGGCTTTCTTT
CDR3: CASSIDPDAKAFF
V: TRBV19
D: NA
size: NA
J: TRBJ1-1

DNA: TGTGCCAGCAGTGAATCGGCAGTCTATAGCAATCAGCCCCAGCATTTT
CDR3: CASSESAVYSNQPQHF
V: TRBV2
D: NA
size: NA
J: TRBJ1-5

DNA: TGTGCCAGCAGTTACCGACAGTACACTGAAGCTTTCTTT
CDR3: CASSYRQYTEAFF
V: TRBV28
D: NA
size: NA
J: TRBJ1-1

DNA: TGTGCCAGCAGTGTCAAGGGTGGGCAGGGGGCCTACGAGCAGTACTTC
CDR3: CASSVKGGQGAYEQYF
V: TRBV2
D: TRBD1
size: NA
J: TRBJ2-7

DNA: TGTGCCAGCAGTGGGTATGGGGGACAGGAGGGCTATGGCTACACCTTC
CDR3: CASSGYGGQEGYGYTF
V: TRBV6-1
D: TRBD1
size: few
J: TRBJ1-2

DNA: TGTGCCAGCAGTTTCCTAGCGCCTTCCTACAATGAGCAGTTCTTC
CDR3: CASSFLAPSYNEQFF
V: TRBV28
D: NA
size: few
J: TRBJ2-1

DNA: TGTGCCAGTAGGACCAGAACCCGGACAGGGGAAGATACGCAGTATTTT
CDR3: CASRTRTRTGEDTQYF
V: TRBV19
D: TRBD1
size: NA
J: TRBJ2-3

DNA: TGCAGCGTTGAAGCGCAGGGAGCTAACTATGGCTACACCTTC
CDR3: CSVEAQGANYGYTF
V: TRBV29-1
D: NA
size: NA
J: TRBJ1-2

DNA: TGTGCCACCAGCAGAGATTCCGCTTCCTACGAGCAGTACTTC
CDR3: CATSRDSASYEQYF
V: TRBV15
D: NA
size: NA
J: TRBJ2-7

DNA: TGTGCCAGCAGAAAACAGGGGGGAGGAAACACCATATATTTT
CDR3: CASRKQGGGNTIYF
V: TRBV25-1
D: TRBD1
size: NA
J: TRBJ1-3

DNA: TGTGCCAGCAGTTCGACAGGGGTCACCGGGGAGCTGTTTTTT
CDR3: CASSSTGVTGELFF
V: TRBV2
D: TRBD1
size: NA
J: TRBJ2-2

DNA: TGTGCCAGCGGGCGGCGGGACACCGGGGAGCTGTTTTTT
CDR3: CASGRRDTGELFF
V: TRBV2
D: NA
size: NA
J: TRBJ2-2

DNA: TGCGCCAGCAGCCAAGTTTATGATCCCACAGATACGCAGTATTTT
CDR3: CASSQVYDPTDTQYF
V: TRBV4-1
D: NA
size: NA
J: TRBJ2-3

DNA: TGCGCCAGCAGCTTGGTCGGGTCGCGCGAGCAGTACTTC
CDR3: CASSLVGSREQYF
V: TRBV5-1
D: NA
size: NA
J: TRBJ2-7

DNA: TGTGCCAGCAGTTACACCTCCAGGGGGCGCGGGACTGAAGCTTTCTTT
CDR3: CASSYTSRGRGTEAFF
V: TRBV6-5
D: TRBD1
size: once
J: TRBJ1-1

DNA: TGCGCCAGCAGTGCGGGCCAAAATGAAAAACTGTTTTTT
CDR3: CASSAGQNEKLFF
V: TRBV10-1
D: NA
size: NA
J: TRBJ1-4

DNA: TGTGCCAGCAGCAGCGCGACTAGCGGGACGAAATACGAGCAGTACTTC
CDR3: CASSSATSGTKYEQYF
V: TRBV9
D: TRBD2
size: NA
J: TRBJ2-7

DNA: TGTGCCAGTAGTAAGACGGGACATCAAAACACTGAAGCTTTCTTT
CDR3: CASSKTGHQNTEAFF
V: TRBV19
D: NA
size: NA
J: TRBJ1-1

DNA: TGCGCCAGCAGCTTGAACGGTGATGAAAAACTGTTTTTT
CDR3: CASSLNGDEKLFF
V: TRBV5-1
D: NA
size: NA
J: TRBJ1-4

DNA: TGCAGCGTGACCCCGTCTAGCGGGTTGAACACCGGGGAGCTGTTTTTT
CDR3: CSVTPSSGLNTGELFF
V: TRBV29-1
D: TRBD2
size: NA
J: TRBJ2-2

DNA: TGTGCCATCAGTGAGTCCGGGACAGGGGTCGAGCAGTACTTC
CDR3: CAISESGTGVEQYF
V: TRBV10-3
D: TRBD1
size: NA
J: TRBJ2-7

DNA: TGTGCCAGCAGTGAAGGGGGATCCTACGAGCAGTACTTC
CDR3: CASSEGGSYEQYF
V: TRBV28
D: NA
size: NA
J: TRBJ2-7

DNA: TGCAGCGTTGCGAACACTGAAGCTTTCTTT
CDR3: CSVANTEAFF
V: TRBV29-1
D: NA
size: NA
J: TRBJ1-1

DNA: TGTGCCAGCAGCCCCATAGCGGCGGACTATGGCTACACCTTC
CDR3: CASSPIAADYGYTF
V: TRBV14
D: NA
size: NA
J: TRBJ1-2

DNA: TGCAGTGCTAGTACGACCGGGCGTTCGCCCCAGCATTTT
CDR3: CSASTTGRSPQHF
V: TRBV20-1
D: NA
size: NA
J: TRBJ1-5

DNA: TGTGCCAGCAGCAAAGGGACAGGCTATGGCTACACCTTC
CDR3: CASSKGTGYGYTF
V: TRBV9
D: TRBD1
size: NA
J: TRBJ1-2

DNA: TGCGCCAGCAGCCAAGTACCGGGACAGGGAACTAATTCCTACGAGCAGTACTTC
CDR3: CASSQVPGQGTNSYEQYF
V: TRBV4-1
D: TRBD1
size: NA
J: TRBJ2-7

DNA: TGTGCCAGCAGTTCCGGACAGGGCTCCTATAATTCACCCCTCCACTTT
CDR3: CASSSGQGSYNSPLHF
V: TRBV6-6
D: TRBD1
size: NA
J: TRBJ1-6

DNA: TGTGCCAGCAGTTACTCTAGCGGGAGAGGAGATACGCAGTATTTT
CDR3: CASSYSSGRGDTQYF
V: TRBV6-6
D: TRBD2
size: NA
J: TRBJ2-3

DNA: TGTGCCAGCTCCCGTTCTCTAGCGGGAGCCGCAGATACGCAGTATTTT
CDR3: CASSRSLAGAADTQYF
V: TRBV18
D: TRBD2
size: NA
J: TRBJ2-3

DNA: TGTGCCAGCAGTGACTCGAGCGGGAACTATGGCTACACCTTC
CDR3: CASSDSSGNYGYTF
V: TRBV6-4
D: NA
size: NA
J: TRBJ1-2

DNA: TGTGCCAGTAGGACAGGGTTGAGTGGCTACACCTTC
CDR3: CASRTGLSGYTF
V: TRBV19
D: TRBD1
size: NA
J: TRBJ1-2

DNA: TGTGCCAGTCCCCCTAGCGGGAGAGGGGGGAGCACAGATACGCAGTATTTT
CDR3: CASPPSGRGGSTDTQYF
V: TRBV28
D: TRBD2
size: once
J: TRBJ2-3

DNA: TGTGCCACCAGCGCTGGGAACACTGAAGCTTTCTTT
CDR3: CATSAGNTEAFF
V: TRBV15
D: NA
size: NA
J: TRBJ1-1

DNA: TGTGCCAGCACCTTAGGGCGGGAAGAGACCCAGTACTTC
CDR3: CASTLGREETQYF
V: TRBV28
D: NA
size: NA
J: TRBJ2-5

DNA: TGTGCCAGCAGTTTAAAGCAGCCCTCCTACAATGAGCAGTTCTTC
CDR3: CASSLKQPSYNEQFF
V: TRBV27
D: NA
size: NA
J: TRBJ2-1

DNA: TGTGCCAGCAGCGTAGGGGGAGAAGGGTACGAGCAGTACTTC
CDR3: CASSVGGEGYEQYF
V: TRBV9
D: NA
size: once
J: TRBJ2-7

DNA: TGTGCCAGCACCTACAGGGAGCGGTTCGAGCAGTACTTC
CDR3: CASTYRERFEQYF
V: TRBV6-5
D: NA
size: NA
J: TRBJ2-7

DNA: TGTGCCAGCTCCGCTCGGGGGACAGGGGTTTCTCAGCCCCAGCATTTT
CDR3: CASSARGTGVSQPQHF
V: TRBV27
D: TRBD1
size: NA
J: TRBJ1-5

DNA: TGTGCCAGCAGCCTCAGGGGACATACCTACGAGCAGTACTTC
CDR3: CASSLRGHTYEQYF
V: TRBV5-6
D: NA
size: NA
J: TRBJ2-7